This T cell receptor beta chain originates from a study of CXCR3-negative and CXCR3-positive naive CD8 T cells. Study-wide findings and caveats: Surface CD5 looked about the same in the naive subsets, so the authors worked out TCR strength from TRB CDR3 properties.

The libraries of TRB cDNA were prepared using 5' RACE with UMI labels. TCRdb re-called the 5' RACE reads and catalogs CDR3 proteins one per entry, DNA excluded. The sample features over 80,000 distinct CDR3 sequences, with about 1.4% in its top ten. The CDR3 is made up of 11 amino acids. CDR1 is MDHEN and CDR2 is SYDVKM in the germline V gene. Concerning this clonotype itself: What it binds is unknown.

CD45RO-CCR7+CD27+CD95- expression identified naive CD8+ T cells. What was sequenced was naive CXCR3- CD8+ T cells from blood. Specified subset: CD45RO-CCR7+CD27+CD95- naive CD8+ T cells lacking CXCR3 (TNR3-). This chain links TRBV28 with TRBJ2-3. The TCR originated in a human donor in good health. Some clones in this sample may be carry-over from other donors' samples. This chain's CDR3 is CASSYGDTQYF.